A single sample gave rise to the 24 T cell receptor beta chains below, sequenced in a study of T cell responses to AZD1222 COVID-19 vaccine. Clones were read by immunoSEQ multiplex PCR, and TCRdb kept only the in-frame ones, dropping some. Here the sample spans 110,000 to 150,000 clones, under 95% being singletons. The sequences come from peripheral blood, collected on day 0 of AZD1222 vaccination. Receptors were obtained from an adult in good health.

This chain uses TRBV6-6 with TRBJ1-2; maybe TRBD1 (5 bases). The V end was cut by 2 bases, the J end by 4 bases, with 17 bases between. CDR1 is MNHNY and CDR2 is SVGAGI in the germline V gene (reference sequence). This CDR3 is 16 amino acids long. The CDR3, as DNA: TGTGCCAGCAGTTACCCTGACCGGGACTGGGGCTATGGCTACACCTTC. This codes for CASSYPDRDWGYGYTF.

CDR3 loop: CASSQDGQGRVEQYF. The CDR3 nucleotides are TGCGCCAGCAGCCAAGATGGGCAGGGGAGAGTCGAGCAGTACTTC. V is TRBV4-3 and J is TRBJ2-7, with a possible D match to TRBD1 (6 bases). Trimming stripped 0 bases from V and 6 bases from J, with 15 bases between. CDR3 length: 15 residues. Germline V gene data show CDR1 as LGHNA and CDR2 as YSLEER.

The chain combines TRBV19 with TRBJ1-2, with 9 positions matching TRBD1. V lost 3 bases and J lost 7; bases outside the gene matches: 6. CDR3 length: 14 amino acids. Germline CDR1 LNHDA, CDR2 SQIVND (reference sequence). The CDR3 region is CASSMDRGRGGYTF. CDR3 DNA sequence: TGTGCCAGTAGTATGGACAGGGGACGGGGTGGCTACACCTTC.

J is TRBJ1-1 and V is TRBV14, with unresolved D. Germline loops: CDR1 SGHDN, CDR2 FVKESK. The CDR3 has 15 amino acids. The V gene lost 4 bases and the J gene lost 0 bases, with 12 bases spanning the gap. The CDR3 DNA reads as TGTGCCAGCAGCCCGCTAGGTTCACTGAACACTGAAGCTTTCTTT. This encodes CASSPLGSLNTEAFF.

The chain combines TRBV29-1 with TRBJ2-5; 15 bases match TRBD2. Per germline, CDR1 SQVTM and CDR2 ANQGSEA. CDR3 length equals 18 residues. Unmatched junction bases numbered 11, after V lost 4 bases and J lost 2 bases. The CDR3 spells CSVGTGLAGGPRQETQYF. The CDR3 DNA sequence: TGCAGCGTTGGCACCGGACTAGCGGGGGGGCCTCGGCAAGAGACCCAGTACTTC. Full variable domain (missing parts from reference TRBV29-1 and TRBJ2-5): SAVISQKPSRDICQRGTSLTIQCQVDSQVTMMFWYRQQPGQSLTLIATANQGSEATYESGFVIDKFPISRPNLTFSTLTVSNMSPEDSSIYLCSVGTGLAGGPRQETQYFGPGTRLLVL.

In DNA, the CDR3 is TGTGCCAGCAGTGAGTACCCGGGGGGTAATGAAAAACTGTTTTTT. Its translation is CASSEYPGGNEKLFF. The V and J genes are TRBV6-1 and TRBJ1-4, with a possible D match to TRBD1 (5 bases). The V gene's germline CDR1 is MNHNS and CDR2 SASEGT. V shed 3 bases and J shed 4 bases, with 12 bases lying between them. This CDR3 has 15 residues.

The chain couples TRBV18 to TRBJ1-5; 8 bases are shared with TRBD1. CDR3 length: 15 amino acids. V shed 6 bases, J shed 2 bases, and the junction held 6 bases outside the gene matches. Germline V gene lookup returns CDR1 KGHSH and CDR2 LQKENI. CDR3 nucleotides: TGTGCCAGCTCGGGAACAGGGGGTGGCAATCAGCCCCAGCATTTT. Protein product: CASSGTGGGNQPQHF.

The V gene is TRBV3-1 (or the pseudogene TRBV3-2), the J gene TRBJ2-7; D is ambiguous. This CDR3 region has 13 residues. The V end was cut by 1 base, the J end by 6 bases, with 10 bases between. Germline V gene data show CDR1 as LGHDT and CDR2 as YNNKEL (reference sequence). The CDR3 sequence: CASSQGGVVEQYF. The CDR3 nucleotides are TGTGCCAGCAGCCAAGGTGGGGTCGTCGAGCAGTACTTC.

The rearrangement links TRBV5-1 to TRBJ1-1; 9 positions agree with TRBD1. Germline-derived CDR1 and CDR2 are SGHRS and YFSETQ. The CDR3 loop spans 16 amino acids. V shed 0 bases, J shed 4 bases, and the junction held 7 bases outside the gene matches. DNA of the CDR3: TGCGCCAGCAGCTTGGGGGGACAGGGTTTGGGCACTGAAGCTTTCTTT. It encodes CASSLGGQGLGTEAFF.

The chain is built from TRBV6-6 and TRBJ1-6, with D possibly TRBD1 on 6 matching bases. Trimming pared 0 bases from V and 7 bases from J, leaving 13 bases between. Germline CDR1 MNHNY, CDR2 SVGAGI (reference sequence). CDR3 length: 16 residues. DNA of the CDR3: TGTGCCAGCAGTTACTCGGGGGGCGAGGGGAATTCACCCCTCCACTTT. Amino acid sequence: CASSYSGGEGNSPLHF.

The CDR3 loop reads CASSPQRGAPEMGELFF. DNA of the CDR3: TGTGCCAGCAGTCCCCAAAGGGGGGCACCGGAGATGGGGGAGCTGTTTTTT. The V gene is TRBV6-6, the J gene TRBJ2-2; D may correspond to TRBD1 or TRBD2 (6 bases each). V was shortened by 5 bases and J by 8 bases, with 24 bases between the two germline ends. CDR1 and CDR2 (germline): MNHNY, SVGAGI (reference sequence). This CDR3 is built from 17 residues.

This clone was observed a single time. The V call is TRBV9, the J call TRBJ1-2; D remains ambiguous. Germline CDR1 is SGDLS and CDR2 is YYNGEE. V lost 0 bases and J lost 4, with 7 bases in between. The CDR3 contains 13 residues. The CDR3 reads CASSVGHRYGYTF. The DNA for the CDR3 is TGTGCCAGCAGCGTAGGCCACCGCTATGGCTACACCTTC.

This chain uses TRBV5-4 with TRBJ2-5; D not resolved. Trimming took 2 bases from V and 1 from J, leaving 9 bases between them. Germline values: CDR1 SGHNT, CDR2 YYREEE (reference sequence). This CDR3 region has 14 residues. This CDR3 reads CASSLTVLQETQYF. CDR3 coding DNA: TGTGCCAGCAGCTTAACGGTTCTCCAAGAGACCCAGTACTTC.

The V call is TRBV4-1, the J call TRBJ1-3; D is unresolved. The CDR3 runs 16 residues. V was cut by 0 bases and J by 0 bases, with 9 bases left in between. CDR1 and CDR2 from the germline V gene are MGHRA and YSYEKL. The CDR3 nucleotides read TGCGCCAGCAGCCAAGATCAGGTGTCCTCTGGAAACACCATATATTTT. Residues: CASSQDQVSSGNTIYF.

The gene calls are TRBV19 and TRBJ1-3, with D possibly TRBD1 on 5 matching bases. Trimming removed 10 bases at V and 2 bases at J, with 12 bases between. This CDR3 comprises 13 residues. Germline lookup yields CDR1 LNHDA and CDR2 SQIVND (reference sequence). CDR3 residues: CATTGSAGNTIYF. The CDR3 coding sequence is TGTGCCACAACAGGTTCGGCTGGAAACACCATATATTTT.

This chain joins TRBV7-2 and TRBJ2-3; 16 positions agree with TRBD2. Germline-derived CDR1 and CDR2 are SGHTA and FQGNSA. Trimming cost V 5 bases and J 4 bases; bases outside gene matches: 9. The CDR3 extends over 18 amino acids. CDR3 DNA sequence: TGTGCCAGCAGCCCCCGGGGGACTAGCGGGGGGGCGGCAGATACGCAGTATTTT. As protein: CASSPRGTSGGAADTQYF.

This chain links TRBV4-3 with TRBJ1-1; 7 nucleotides line up with TRBD1. The CDR3 has 15 residues. CDR1 is LGHNA and CDR2 is YSLEER in the germline V gene. V gave up 2 bases and J gave up 4 bases; unmatched junction bases: 7. CDR3: CASSQYTGALTEAFF. Here the CDR3 DNA reads TGCGCCAGCAGCCAATACACAGGGGCGCTCACTGAAGCTTTCTTT.

The chain combines TRBV19 with TRBJ1-2, with D possibly matching TRBD1 (5 bases). This CDR3 has 14 residues. Germline V gives CDR1 LNHDA, CDR2 SQIVND (reference sequence). Trimming pared 5 bases from V and 2 bases from J, leaving 12 bases between. The chain's CDR3 is CASSLSPGNYGYTF. The CDR3 nucleotides are TGTGCCAGTAGTTTGTCCCCAGGGAACTATGGCTACACCTTC.

The J gene is TRBJ2-5, the V gene TRBV27; the D gene could be TRBD1 or TRBD2 (6 bases each). Germline V gene sequence: CDR1 MNHEY, CDR2 SMNVEV (reference sequence). The CDR3 spans 14 residues. Trimming left V 0 bases short and J 6 bases short, with 11 bases between. Written as DNA, the CDR3 is TGTGCCAGCAGTTTATCAAAGGGGGGAAAGACCCAGTACTTC. Protein sequence: CASSLSKGGKTQYF.

The genes are TRBV6-5 and TRBJ2-2, with 8 bases fitting TRBD1. Germline CDR1 and CDR2: MNHEY and SVGAGI. The V and J ends lost 9 bases and 4 bases, in that order; junction bases with no gene match: 7. The CDR3 spans 14 residues. In DNA form, the CDR3 reads TGTGCCAGTATCCGGGACAGGTCCACCGGGGAGCTGTTTTTT. It specifies CASIRDRSTGELFF.

This chain connects TRBV6-5 to TRBJ1-3; D remains ambiguous. The V gene's germline CDR1 is MNHEY and CDR2 SVGAGI. V was shortened by 8 bases and J by 4 bases, with 3 bases between the two germline ends. CDR3 length equals 10 residues. CDR3 DNA sequence: TGTGCCAGCCGCGGAAACACCATATATTTT. This codes for CASRGNTIYF.

The CDR3 here is CASSESGGGTDTQYF. The CDR3 DNA follows: TGCGCCAGCAGTGAGTCCGGCGGGGGCACAGATACGCAGTATTTT. This chain joins TRBV10-2 and TRBJ2-3, with a possible D match to TRBD2 (6 bases). Germline V lookup: CDR1 WSHSY, CDR2 SAAADI. Trimming left V 0 bases short and J 1 base short, with 8 bases between. This CDR3 is 15 amino acids long.

In its sample, this clone was seen once. The chain links TRBV7-2 to TRBJ2-7, with 12 bases that match TRBD2. V lost 9 bases, J lost 0 bases, and 3 bases stayed unmatched. The CDR3 has 14 residues. Germline V gene sequence: CDR1 SGHTA, CDR2 FQGNSA. CDR3 loop: CASRLAGVSYEQYF. Here the CDR3 DNA reads TGTGCCAGTAGACTAGCGGGGGTCTCCTACGAGCAGTACTTC.

The rearrangement joins TRBV19 to TRBJ1-5, with D hard to call. The germline V gene has CDR1 LNHDA and CDR2 SQIVND (reference sequence). The CDR3 runs to 13 residues. Trimming removed 6 bases from V and 5 bases from J, with 11 bases in between. CDR3 region: CASRSADYQPQHF. As DNA, the CDR3 is TGTGCCAGTAGATCGGCAGATTATCAGCCCCAGCATTTT.